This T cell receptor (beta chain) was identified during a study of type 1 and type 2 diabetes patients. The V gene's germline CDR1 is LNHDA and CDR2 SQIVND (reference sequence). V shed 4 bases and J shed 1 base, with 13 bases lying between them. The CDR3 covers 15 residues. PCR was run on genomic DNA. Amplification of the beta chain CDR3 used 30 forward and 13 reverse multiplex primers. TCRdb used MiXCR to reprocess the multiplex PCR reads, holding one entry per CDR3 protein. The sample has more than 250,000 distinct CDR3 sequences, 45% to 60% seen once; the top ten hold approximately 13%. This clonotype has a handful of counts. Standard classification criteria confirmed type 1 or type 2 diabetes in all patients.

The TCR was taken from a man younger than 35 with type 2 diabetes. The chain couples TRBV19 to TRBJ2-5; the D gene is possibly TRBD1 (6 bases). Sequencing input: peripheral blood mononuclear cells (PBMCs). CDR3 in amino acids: CASSKGQQGQETQYF. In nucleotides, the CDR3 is TGTGCCAGTAGTAAAGGACAGCAGGGCCAAGAGACCCAGTACTTC.